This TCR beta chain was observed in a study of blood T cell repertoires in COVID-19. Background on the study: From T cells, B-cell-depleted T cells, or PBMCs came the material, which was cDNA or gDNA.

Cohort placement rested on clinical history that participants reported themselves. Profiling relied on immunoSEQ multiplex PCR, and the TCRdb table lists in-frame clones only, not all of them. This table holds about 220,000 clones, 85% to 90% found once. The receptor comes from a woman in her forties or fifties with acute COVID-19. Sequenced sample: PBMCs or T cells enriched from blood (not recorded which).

CDR3 residues: CSASAGVSYEQYF. CDR3 nucleotide sequence: TGCAGCGCCTCAGCGGGAGTCTCCTACGAGCAGTACTTC. This sequence joins TRBV29-1 and TRBJ2-7; 8 nucleotides agree with TRBD2. V was pared by 7 bases and J by 0 bases, with 5 bases of the junction left unmatched. The CDR3 is made up of 13 amino acids. CDR1 and CDR2 from the germline V gene are SQVTM and ANQGSEA.